The 32 T cell receptor beta chains below come from one sample, sequenced in a study of PD-1 blockade in classical Hodgkin lymphoma. Assay: immunoSEQ multiplex PCR; the TCRdb copy retains only in-frame clones and omits some. Of about 110,000 clones in the sample, 80% to 90% were seen once. Each patient's relapse followed autologous stem cell transplantation, and brentuximab vedotin exposure varied. This sample comprised peripheral blood mononuclear cells (PBMCs), obtained before the second cycle of nivolumab. The receptor set was obtained from a human donor with classical Hodgkin lymphoma.

This clone was found once. The CDR3, as DNA: TGTGCCAGCAGTGTGTCGGGAGCCCCCTACGAGCAGTACTTC. This translates into CASSVSGAPYEQYF. The chain has TRBV25-1 and TRBJ2-7, with a possible D match to TRBD2 (6 bases). Germline V lookup: CDR1 MGHDK, CDR2 SYGVNS. The CDR3 is 14 amino acids. Trimming removed 4 bases at V and 2 bases at J, with 12 bases between.

The genes are TRBV9 and TRBJ2-1, with 11 bases fitting TRBD2. The germline V gene encodes CDR1 SGDLS and CDR2 YYNGEE. V gave up 3 bases and J gave up 4 bases; unmatched junction bases: 0. There are 14 residues in the CDR3. The CDR3, as DNA: TGTGCCAGCAGCGCTAGCGGGAGGTACAATGAGCAGTTCTTC. As protein: CASSASGRYNEQFF.

This sequence joins TRBV28 and TRBJ1-1; 7 bases align to TRBD1. The V gene end was trimmed by 2 bases and the J gene end by 2 bases; junction bases not matched to a gene: 2. This CDR3 contains 14 residues. Germline lookup yields CDR1 MDHEN and CDR2 SYDVKM. The CDR3, as DNA: TGTGCCAGCAGTTTACACAGGGGAAACACTGAAGCTTTCTTT. It codes for CASSLHRGNTEAFF.

The CDR3 nucleotides read TGTGCCAGCAGCTCCCTGGCTCGGGGGCCCCTCCTGGACATTCAGTACTTC. Residues: CASSSLARGPLLDIQYF. V usage is TRBV7-2 and J usage is TRBJ2-4; D assignment may be TRBD1 or TRBD2 (6 bases each). The germline CDR1 and CDR2 sequences are SGHTA and FQGNSA. V was shortened by 4 bases and J by 8 bases, with 24 bases between the two germline ends. This CDR3 has 17 amino acids.

This chain joins TRBV7-2 and TRBJ2-7, with 13 bases fitting TRBD2. J gave up 6 bases and V 5 bases, and 7 bases lay outside the gene matches. The CDR3 length is 15 residues. The germline V gene encodes CDR1 SGHTA and CDR2 FQGNSA. The CDR3 DNA follows: TGTGCCAGCAGCAAACGGACTAGCGGGAGTGGCGAGCAGTACTTC. This sequence encodes CASSKRTSGSGEQYF.

This chain links TRBV7-9 with TRBJ2-7; 7 bases align to TRBD2. CDR1 SEHNR and CDR2 FQNEAQ come from the germline V gene (reference sequence). V was clipped by 5 bases and J by 6 bases; unmatched bases: 10. This CDR3 spans 14 amino acids. CDR3 coding DNA: TGTGCCAGCAGCCGGGAGGAGGGGTTGGGCGAGCAGTACTTC. Amino acids: CASSREEGLGEQYF.

This chain joins TRBV18 and TRBJ2-5; TRBD2 might be the D (6 bases). V gave up 3 bases and J gave up 0 bases, with 14 bases separating them. From germline, CDR1 is KGHSH and CDR2 LQKENI. The CDR3 consists of 16 residues. DNA of the CDR3: TGTGCCAGCTCACCGATCCGGGACTCGAACCAAGAGACCCAGTACTTC. Translating gives CASSPIRDSNQETQYF. The variable domain in full, with the rest retrieved from reference TRBV18 and TRBJ2-5, is NAGVMQNPRHLVRRRGQEARLRCSPMKGHSHVYWYRQLPEEGLKFMVYLQKENIIDESGMPKERFSAEFPKEGPSILRIQQVVRGDSAAYFCASSPIRDSNQETQYFGPGTRLLVL.

This clone was found a few times. The gene calls are TRBV30 and TRBJ1-5, with TRBD1 as a possible D gene (5 bases). The CDR3 sequence is 13 residues long. Germline V gene data show CDR1 as GTSNPN and CDR2 as SVGIG (reference sequence). V was trimmed by 8 bases and J by 2 bases, leaving 13 bases between them. This chain's CDR3 is CAGARGGNQPQHF. CDR3 coding DNA: TGTGCCGGGGCCCGAGGAGGCAATCAGCCCCAGCATTTT.

This chain uses TRBV19 with TRBJ2-3, with TRBD1 identical over 8 bases. This CDR3 is built from 13 residues. In germline, CDR1 is LNHDA, CDR2 SQIVND (reference sequence). The V and J ends lost 5 bases and 5 bases, in that order; junction bases with no gene match: 3. CDR3 in amino acids: CASSLQGGDTQYF. Written as DNA, the CDR3 is TGTGCCAGTAGTTTACAGGGGGGAGATACGCAGTATTTT.

This clone was recorded once. The rearrangement uses TRBV5-6 and TRBJ2-1; 11 bases align to TRBD2. Per the germline V gene, CDR1 is SGHDT and CDR2 is YYEEEE. The CDR3 is 16 residues long. The ends lost 5 bases at V and 8 bases at J; junction bases unmatched: 12. The CDR3 bases are TGTGCCAGCAGGGGTAGCGGGAGGGCCAGGGTGTATGAGCAGTTCTTC. It specifies CASRGSGRARVYEQFF.

This clone was recorded only once. An end of the junction differs from the germline gene, which may be a read error. The chain combines TRBV2 with TRBJ2-7; D is perhaps TRBD1 (6 bases). CDR1 is SNHLY and CDR2 is FYNNEI in the germline V gene. CDR3 length: 14 residues. CDR3 nucleotide sequence: TGTGCCAGCAGGGAAGACCAGGGGCGCTACGAGCAGTACTTC. Translating gives CASREDQGRYEQYF.

On this clone: A read error may produce the germline difference seen at one junction end. V is TRBV27 and J is TRBJ2-7; D is unclear. The CDR3 sequence is 11 residues long. Germline V CDR1 and CDR2: MNHEY, SMNVEV (reference sequence). CDR3 nucleotides: TGTGCCAGCAGTTCACAGTACGAGGAGTACTTC. It is translated as CASSSQYEEYF.

This chain connects TRBV6-5 to TRBJ1-3; D is perhaps TRBD1 (5 bases). The germline V gene has CDR1 MNHEY and CDR2 SVGAGI. V gave up 6 bases and J gave up 0 bases, with 12 bases separating them. CDR3 length equals 15 residues. CDR3 sequence (DNA): TGTGCCAGCAGGCCGGGGGTCCTCTCTGGAAACACCATATATTTT. Translation gives CASRPGVLSGNTIYF.

The chain carries TRBV29-1 and TRBJ2-1; 9 nucleotides match TRBD2. V shed 6 bases, J shed 4 bases, and the junction held 10 bases outside the gene matches. The CDR3 loop spans 15 amino acids. Per germline, CDR1 SQVTM and CDR2 ANQGSEA. The CDR3 is CSVPRVAGVYNEQFF. CDR3 nucleotides: TGCAGCGTCCCGAGAGTAGCGGGAGTATACAATGAGCAGTTCTTC.

The chain carries TRBV27 and TRBJ2-3; TRBD2 matches 9 bases. The CDR3 runs to 14 residues. Germline CDR1 and CDR2: MNHEY and SMNVEV (reference sequence). With 7 bases clipped from V and 1 base from J, the junction kept 3 bases outside the gene matches. Written as DNA, the CDR3 is TGTGCCAGCAATATAGCGGGAGGCACAGATACGCAGTATTTT. Translating it yields CASNIAGGTDTQYF.

J is TRBJ2-2 and V is TRBV6-1; 7 positions agree with TRBD2. J lost 4 bases, V lost 4 bases, and 6 bases had no gene match. In germline, CDR1 is MNHNS, CDR2 SASEGT. The CDR3 loop spans 15 amino acids. The CDR3 is CASSGTRFGTGELFF. CDR3 in DNA: TGTGCCAGCAGTGGGACTAGATTTGGCACCGGGGAGCTGTTTTTT.

The chain links TRBV10-1 to TRBJ1-2, with D hard to call. CDR1 is WNHNN, CDR2 SYGVQD, per germline (reference sequence). V lost 3 bases, J lost 3 bases, and 11 bases lay in between. CDR3 size: 14 residues. CDR3 protein: CASSERIGDYGYTF. CDR3 sequence (DNA): TGCGCCAGCAGTGAAAGGATTGGGGACTATGGCTACACCTTC.

The V and J genes are TRBV4-1 and TRBJ2-1; TRBD2 agrees at 8 bases. CDR3 length equals 16 residues. V dropped 2 bases and J dropped 3; count of bases not matched to a gene: 6. Germline-derived CDR1 and CDR2 are MGHRA and YSYEKL. The CDR3 region is CASSQPTRGGYNEQFF. CDR3 bases: TGCGCCAGCAGCCAACCTACTCGGGGGGGCTACAATGAGCAGTTCTTC.

This rearrangement joins TRBV19 to TRBJ2-2, with TRBD1 matching 9 bases. J gave up 5 bases and V 2 bases, and 6 bases lay outside the gene matches. This CDR3 region has 16 residues. Germline CDR1 and CDR2: LNHDA and SQIVND (reference sequence). The CDR3 DNA reads TGTGCCAGTAGTATAAAAGGGACAGGGACTACCGGGGAGCTGTTTTTT. Translating it yields CASSIKGTGTTGELFF.

The chain joins TRBV19 to TRBJ2-3; TRBD2 aligns across 15 bases. Trimming removed 10 bases from V and 4 bases from J; junction bases left unmatched: 6. The CDR3 extends over 15 amino acids. Germline V gives CDR1 LNHDA, CDR2 SQIVND (reference sequence). CDR3 bases: TGTGCCACCGGGGGACTAGCGGGAGGCTCAGATACGCAGTATTTT. Amino acid sequence: CATGGLAGGSDTQYF.

V and J are TRBV6-1 and TRBJ1-4; 7 bases map to TRBD1. The V and J ends lost 7 bases and 8 bases, in that order; junction bases with no gene match: 4. The CDR3 contains 12 residues. CDR1 and CDR2 from the germline V gene are MNHNS and SASEGT. The CDR3 protein is CASMGTAEKLFF. CDR3 DNA: TGTGCCAGCATGGGGACAGCGGAAAAACTGTTTTTT.

This rearrangement joins TRBV2 to TRBJ1-4; the match to TRBD1 covers 7 bases. The CDR3 totals 13 residues. The germline gives CDR1 SNHLY, CDR2 FYNNEI. With 10 bases clipped from V and 7 bases from J, the junction kept 9 bases outside the gene matches. CDR3 nucleotides: TGTGCCACCCAGGGGGAACCTAGTGAAAAACTGTTTTTT. Its translation: CATQGEPSEKLFF.

The gene calls are TRBV13 and TRBJ2-7; D gene unclear. V was pared by 5 bases and J by 0 bases, with 11 bases between. The germline CDR1 and CDR2 sequences are PRHDT and FYEKMQ (reference sequence). The CDR3 loop spans 14 amino acids. CDR3 nucleotide sequence: TGTGCCAGCAGCACCGCTCTTAACTCCTACGAGCAGTACTTC. As protein: CASSTALNSYEQYF.

The chain carries TRBV13 and TRBJ2-2, with no clear D. CDR3 length: 12 residues. Trimming left V 5 bases short and J 6 bases short, with 7 bases between. Germline V gives CDR1 PRHDT, CDR2 FYEKMQ (reference sequence). CDR3 loop: CASSPDPGELFF. The CDR3 DNA reads TGTGCCAGCAGCCCGGACCCCGGGGAGCTGTTTTTT.

The CDR3 protein is CASSPQENGEQYF. In nucleotides, the CDR3 is TGTGCCAGCAGCCCCCAGGAGAATGGGGAGCAGTACTTC. This chain connects TRBV7-9 to TRBJ2-7; D is unclear. This CDR3 is 13 amino acids long. The V end lost 5 bases, the J end lost 7 bases, and 15 bases lay between the germline ends. CDR1 is SEHNR, CDR2 FQNEAQ, per germline (reference sequence).

The rearrangement links TRBV30 to TRBJ1-2; 8 nucleotides align to TRBD1. Unmatched junction bases numbered 3, after V lost 2 bases and J lost 4 bases. Germline V gene sequence: CDR1 GTSNPN, CDR2 SVGIG (reference sequence). This CDR3 is 13 amino acids long. This CDR3 is CAWSTGTGYGYTF. CDR3 bases: TGTGCCTGGAGTACCGGGACAGGCTATGGCTACACCTTC.

The gene calls are TRBV11-1 and TRBJ1-2; 7 bases align to TRBD1. With 0 bases clipped from V and 3 bases from J, the junction kept 10 bases outside the gene matches. Germline V lookup: CDR1 SGHAT, CDR2 FQDESV (reference sequence). The CDR3 has 17 amino acids. CDR3 coding DNA: TGTGCCAGCAGCTTAGCGGTCACAGGGGAAGAAGACTATGGCTACACCTTC. It yields the protein CASSLAVTGEEDYGYTF.

The chain couples TRBV14 to TRBJ2-5; D gene uncertain. Between the trimmed V and J ends, which lost 0 bases and 7 bases, there was a span of 3 bases. Per germline, CDR1 SGHDN and CDR2 FVKESK. This CDR3 has 11 residues. CDR3 sequence (DNA): TGTGCCAGCAGCCAAGAGAGGACCCAGTACTTC. Residues: CASSQERTQYF.

This clone was observed once. The CDR3 DNA reads as TGTGCCAGCGGGAAGACAGTGTCCGGGGAGCTGTTTTTT. As protein: CASGKTVSGELFF. This rearrangement joins TRBV6-5 to TRBJ2-2; D perhaps matches TRBD1 (5 bases). Trimming shortened V by 8 bases and J by 6 bases, and 13 bases separated the two germline ends. In germline, CDR1 is MNHEY, CDR2 SVGAGI. The CDR3 length is 13 residues.

V is TRBV5-1 and J is TRBJ2-3, with 7 bases lining up with TRBD2. Germline CDR1 and CDR2: SGHRS and YFSETQ. The CDR3 has 16 residues. The V and J ends lost 0 bases and 2 bases, in that order; junction bases with no gene match: 6. CDR3 coding DNA: TGCGCCAGCAGCTTGGGGGCTAGCGGTAACACAGATACGCAGTATTTT. Translating gives CASSLGASGNTDTQYF.

This clone was observed a few times. V usage is TRBV2 and J usage is TRBJ1-2; 7 bases are a match to TRBD1. This CDR3 has 12 amino acids. From germline, CDR1 is SNHLY and CDR2 FYNNEI. V trimming: 2 bases; J trimming: 7 bases; junction bases outside the gene matches: 1. CDR3 bases: TGTGCCAGCAGTGAACGGACAGGTGGCTACACCTTC. This sequence encodes CASSERTGGYTF.

A single count supports this clone. J is TRBJ1-1 and V is TRBV11-2, with 8 bases fitting TRBD1. Trimming removed 3 bases from V and 2 bases from J; junction bases left unmatched: 5. Per germline, CDR1 SGHAT and CDR2 FQNNGV. The CDR3 has 15 amino acids. The CDR3 here is CASSFGTGINTEAFF. Written as DNA, the CDR3 is TGTGCCAGCAGCTTCGGGACAGGAATTAACACTGAAGCTTTCTTT. Drawing the rest from reference TRBV11-2 and TRBJ1-1, the complete variable domain is EAGVAQSPRYKIIEKRQSVAFWCNPISGHATLYWYQQILGQGPKLLIQFQNNGVVDDSQLPKDRFSAERLKGVDSTLKIQPAKLEDSAVYLCASSFGTGINTEAFFGQGTRLTVV.